The 32 T cell receptor beta chains in this list originate from one sample, sequenced in a study of shared clonotypes between healthy human individuals. The method was immunoSEQ multiplex PCR; TCRdb's version includes in-frame clones alone and lacks a portion of them. Found here are hundreds of thousands of clones, roughly 70% of them singletons; the top ten hold approximately 1.6%. Sample: memory CD4+ T cells sorted from blood. Subset of the sample: CD45RA-negative fraction. The receptors derive from a woman in her thirties in good health.

The gene calls are TRBV4-1 and TRBJ2-3; 8 positions match TRBD1. From germline, CDR1 is MGHRA and CDR2 YSYEKL. The CDR3 is made up of 16 amino acids. V was pared by 5 bases and J by 3 bases, with 10 bases of the junction left unmatched. CDR3 amino acids: CASSAWTGPGTDTQYF. The DNA for the CDR3 is TGCGCCAGCAGCGCCTGGACAGGGCCCGGGACAGATACGCAGTATTTT.

This clone appeared many times. In the same sample, other DNA sequences code for this CDR3. The CDR3 DNA is TGTGCCAGTGGGACAGGTCAAGAGACCCAGTACTTC. It codes for CASGTGQETQYF. The V gene is TRBV28, the J gene TRBJ2-5, with 8 bases aligning to TRBD1. V shed 9 bases, J shed 2 bases, and the junction held 2 bases outside the gene matches. CDR1 is MDHEN and CDR2 is SYDVKM in the germline V gene. The CDR3 sequence is 12 residues long.

Concerning this clone itself: A clone one base away is much larger, so this may be a read error. V usage is TRBV11-2 and J usage is TRBJ2-7; 8 bases are shared with TRBD2. Germline V lookup: CDR1 SGHAT, CDR2 FQNNGV. Trimming took 6 bases from V and 3 from J; bases not matched to a gene: 1. CDR3 length: 12 residues. Here the CDR3 reads CASSREGYEQYF. In DNA, the CDR3 is TGTGCCAGCAGTCGGGAGGGCTACGAGCAGTACTTC.

The genes are TRBV6-5 and TRBJ2-1; 9 bases are shared with TRBD2. V was pared by 6 bases and J by 8 bases, with 8 bases of the junction left unmatched. CDR3 length equals 14 residues. Germline V CDR1 and CDR2: MNHEY, SVGAGI. The DNA for the CDR3 is TGTGCCAGCAGACGGGGACTAGCTTTCGATGAGCAGTTCTTC. Translated: CASRRGLAFDEQFF.

The J gene is TRBJ2-1, the V gene TRBV6-5, with 7 bases aligning to TRBD1. After removal of 2 bases from V and 2 bases from J, the junction contained 6 bases not matched to a gene. Per the germline V gene, CDR1 is MNHEY and CDR2 is SVGAGI. The CDR3 is 16 amino acids. The CDR3 DNA follows: TGTGCCAGCAGTTACGTAGGGGACAGAACCTACAATGAGCAGTTCTTC. This translates into CASSYVGDRTYNEQFF.

The chain couples TRBV27 to TRBJ2-2, with D tentatively TRBD2 (5 bases). CDR3 length: 12 amino acids. V gave up 7 bases and J gave up 3 bases, with 6 bases separating them. CDR1 is MNHEY and CDR2 is SMNVEV in the germline V gene (reference sequence). The CDR3 region has the DNA TGTGCCAGCATGAGGGACACCGGGGAGCTGTTTTTT. It codes for CASMRDTGELFF.

This chain links TRBV5-8 with TRBJ2-5; perhaps TRBD1 as D (6 bases). Germline V CDR1 and CDR2: SGHTS, YDEGEE. The CDR3 runs to 14 residues. V shed 1 base and J shed 5 bases, with 12 bases lying between them. CDR3 nucleotide sequence: TGTGCCAGCAGCTTGCCAGGGGTGGGGGAGACCCAGTACTTC. Protein: CASSLPGVGETQYF.

The chain couples TRBV5-1 to TRBJ1-1; D not resolved. This CDR3 is 14 amino acids long. Germline CDR1 and CDR2: SGHRS and YFSETQ. Trimming cost V 4 bases and J 0 bases, with 10 bases left between them. CDR3 nucleotide sequence: TGCGCCAGCAGCCTGGGTGGTATGAACACTGAAGCTTTCTTT. Translation gives CASSLGGMNTEAFF.

V is TRBV9 and J is TRBJ1-2; 10 bases line up with TRBD1. From germline, CDR1 is SGDLS and CDR2 YYNGEE. This CDR3 has 15 residues. J lost 3 bases, V lost 4 bases, and 6 bases had no gene match. This CDR3 reads CASSPSTGGHYGYTF. CDR3 nucleotide sequence: TGTGCCAGCAGCCCTTCGACAGGGGGCCACTATGGCTACACCTTC.

This chain joins TRBV30 and TRBJ1-5; D uncertain. V was pared by 1 base and J by 6 bases, with 10 bases between. CDR3 length: 13 amino acids. CDR1 and CDR2 from the germline V gene are GTSNPN and SVGIG (reference sequence). This CDR3 reads CAWSEVKGQPQHF. The DNA of the CDR3 is TGTGCCTGGAGTGAGGTAAAAGGTCAGCCCCAGCATTTT.

CDR3 bases: TGCGCCAGCAGCAATCCGGGACAGCTCTACGAGCAGTACTTC. It translates to CASSNPGQLYEQYF. The chain combines TRBV4-1 with TRBJ2-7; 7 positions match TRBD1. V lost 5 bases and J lost 3; bases outside the gene matches: 7. Germline V gene data show CDR1 as MGHRA and CDR2 as YSYEKL. CDR3 length equals 14 residues.

This clone was observed many times. The V call is TRBV6-1, the J call TRBJ1-5; 11 positions match TRBD1. Germline-derived CDR1 and CDR2 are MNHNS and SASEGT. Germline trimming cut 8 bases from V and 9 bases from J; bases unmatched to any gene: 6. There are 13 residues in the CDR3. CDR3 sequence: CASGRDRGAPQHF. DNA for the CDR3: TGTGCCAGCGGCAGGGACAGGGGGGCGCCCCAGCATTTT.

This clone has a handful of counts. The V call is TRBV6-1, the J call TRBJ2-7; weak D call: TRBD1 (7 bases). In germline, CDR1 is MNHNS, CDR2 SASEGT. The CDR3 runs 14 residues. Trimming took 3 bases from V and 6 from J, leaving 15 bases between them. The CDR3 protein is CASSERDSLGEQYF. In DNA form, the CDR3 reads TGTGCCAGCAGTGAGCGGGACAGCCTTGGCGAGCAGTACTTC.

The chain carries TRBV6-5 and TRBJ1-1; possibly TRBD1 for D (5 bases). CDR3 size: 15 residues. Per germline, CDR1 MNHEY and CDR2 SVGAGI. V was clipped by 7 bases and J by 2 bases, with 17 bases between them. The CDR3 DNA follows: TGTGCCAGCACCGTCACTGGGGCGCTCAACACTGAAGCTTTCTTT. Its protein product is CASTVTGALNTEAFF.

The chain links TRBV2 to TRBJ1-4; 7 nucleotides align to TRBD1. The CDR3 covers 19 residues. The germline V gene encodes CDR1 SNHLY and CDR2 FYNNEI. Losses at the gene ends were 7 bases for V and 5 bases for J; bases not matched to a gene: 22. CDR3 sequence (DNA): TGTGCCAGCAATGTACCCTCAACCCCGTACCCGGGACAGAATGAAAAACTGTTTTTT. Translating it yields CASNVPSTPYPGQNEKLFF. The full variable domain, rest sourced from reference TRBV2 and TRBJ1-4, is EPEVTQTPSHQVTQMGQEVILRCVPISNHLYFYWYRQILGQKVEFLVSFYNNEISEKSEIFDDQFSVERPDGSNFTLKIRSTKLEDSAMYFCASNVPSTPYPGQNEKLFFGSGTQLSVL.

This clone was found many times. The CDR3 loop is CASSVLGGGGPRNEQFF. CDR3 coding DNA: TGTGCCAGCAGCGTCCTAGGAGGGGGAGGGCCTCGGAATGAGCAGTTCTTC. This rearrangement joins TRBV9 to TRBJ2-1, with D perhaps TRBD2 (7 bases). This CDR3 comprises 17 residues. CDR1 SGDLS and CDR2 YYNGEE come from the germline V gene. Trimming left V 2 bases short and J 7 bases short, with 22 bases between.

The chain employs TRBV4-1 and TRBJ2-5; 10 nucleotides agree with TRBD2. This CDR3 contains 16 residues. The junction had 6 bases not matched to a gene; V was cut back by 5 bases and J by 0 bases. CDR1 and CDR2 from the germline V gene are MGHRA and YSYEKL. This chain's CDR3 is CASSSTTSGYQETQYF. Here the CDR3 DNA reads TGCGCCAGCAGCTCGACGACTAGCGGGTACCAAGAGACCCAGTACTTC.

Only one count was recorded for this clone. The chain recombines TRBV6-5 with TRBJ1-3, with D uncertain. V lost 5 bases to trimming and J lost 6 bases, with 14 bases between them. Germline CDR1 reads MNHEY; CDR2 reads SVGAGI. This CDR3 is built from 14 residues. In DNA, the CDR3 is TGTGCCAGCAGTACCCCCGGGATGGAAAACACCATATATTTT. Protein: CASSTPGMENTIYF.

The gene calls are TRBV9 and TRBJ2-3; 11 nucleotides align to TRBD1. The CDR3 has 16 amino acids. V lost 4 bases and J lost 4; bases outside the gene matches: 8. Germline CDR1 reads SGDLS; CDR2 reads YYNGEE. CDR3 region: CASSPRGQGVPDTQYF. CDR3 DNA: TGTGCCAGCAGCCCCCGGGGACAGGGGGTGCCAGATACGCAGTATTTT.

This clone appeared once. The chain uses TRBV7-3 and TRBJ2-5, with 10 positions matching TRBD2. V dropped 6 bases and J dropped 1; count of bases not matched to a gene: 8. The CDR3 is 16 amino acids. Per germline, CDR1 SGHTA and CDR2 FQGTGA. In nucleotides, the CDR3 is TGTGCCAGCAGGTTCAGGACTAGCGGCCTCCAAGAGACCCAGTACTTC. This gives the protein CASRFRTSGLQETQYF.

The CDR3 spells CSASPGLAMFF. The CDR3 nucleotides are TGCAGTGCTAGCCCCGGACTAGCGATGTTCTTC. The chain recombines TRBV20-1 with TRBJ2-1; TRBD2 matches at 9 bases. Trimming at V came to 3 bases and at J to 15 bases, leaving 6 bases not matched to a gene. The CDR3 consists of 11 residues. CDR1 and CDR2 from the germline V gene are DFQATT and SNEGSKA (reference sequence).

Comment on this clone: A single base separates this from a much larger clone, so it may be a read error. This CDR3 is also generated by other DNA sequences in the sample. The V gene is TRBV2, the J gene TRBJ2-3, with no clear D. The CDR3 spans 12 residues. V was cut by 6 bases and J by 2 bases, with 6 bases left in between. Germline CDR1 SNHLY, CDR2 FYNNEI. The chain's CDR3 is CASRVDTDTQYF. CDR3 bases: TGTGCCAGCAGGGTGGACACAGATACGCAGTATTTT.

The chain carries TRBV5-1 and TRBJ2-7, with 11 nucleotides matching TRBD2. Germline CDR1 SGHRS, CDR2 YFSETQ. The V gene end was trimmed by 1 base and the J gene end by 2 bases; junction bases not matched to a gene: 5. This CDR3 is 16 amino acids long. The CDR3 spells CASSLNSGRATYEQYF. DNA for the CDR3: TGCGCCAGCAGCTTGAATAGCGGGAGGGCCACCTACGAGCAGTACTTC.

The chain recombines TRBV28 with TRBJ2-7; 14 bases are a match to TRBD2. J gave up 0 bases and V 6 bases, and 7 bases lay outside the gene matches. The CDR3 sequence is 17 residues long. The germline V gene encodes CDR1 MDHEN and CDR2 SYDVKM. The DNA for the CDR3 is TGTGCCAGCAGAAACGGAGGACTAGCGGGAGGCTCCTACGAGCAGTACTTC. It translates to CASRNGGLAGGSYEQYF.

The chain links TRBV6-1 to TRBJ2-3; TRBD1 aligns across 9 bases. Trimming took 4 bases from V and 5 from J; bases not matched to a gene: 10. This CDR3 is 16 amino acids long. CDR1 and CDR2 from the germline V gene are MNHNS and SASEGT. The CDR3: CASSVAGTGRGDTQYF. CDR3 in DNA: TGTGCCAGCAGTGTCGCCGGGACAGGGCGAGGAGATACGCAGTATTTT.

Concerning this clone: A much bigger clone sits one base away, suggesting this may be a read error. In DNA form, the CDR3 reads TGTGCCATCAGTGGACTAGCGGGAGATACGCAGTATTTT. Translating it yields CAISGLAGDTQYF. This chain uses TRBV10-3 with TRBJ2-3, with 10 positions matching TRBD2. The CDR3 length is 13 residues. V dropped 4 bases and J dropped 5; count of bases not matched to a gene: 0. CDR1 is ENHRY and CDR2 is SYGVKD in the germline V gene.

This clone was found many times. Other DNA sequences in the sample encode the same CDR3. This chain joins TRBV19 and TRBJ2-7; TRBD2 might be the D (6 bases). This CDR3 contains 15 residues. V was trimmed by 3 bases and J by 5 bases, leaving 17 bases between them. The germline CDR1 and CDR2 sequences are LNHDA and SQIVND (reference sequence). Written as DNA, the CDR3 is TGTGCCAGTAGTATTCAGGGCGGGGCTGTTCACGAGCAGTACTTC. It encodes CASSIQGGAVHEQYF.

V and J are TRBV5-8 and TRBJ2-7, with 10 bases lining up with TRBD2. Losses at the gene ends were 3 bases for V and 0 bases for J; bases not matched to a gene: 6. The germline V gene has CDR1 SGHTS and CDR2 YDEGEE. CDR3 length: 16 amino acids. In DNA form, the CDR3 reads TGTGCCAGCAGCTACGGACTAGCGGATAACTCCTACGAGCAGTACTTC. It yields the protein CASSYGLADNSYEQYF.

The rearrangement links TRBV27 to TRBJ2-7, with 14 bases fitting TRBD2. This CDR3 comprises 18 residues. Per germline, CDR1 MNHEY and CDR2 SMNVEV (reference sequence). Trimming cost V 4 bases and J 3 bases; bases outside gene matches: 11. In DNA form, the CDR3 reads TGTGCCAGCAGTTCCGGACTAGCGGGAGGAAGATGGGGCTACGAGCAGTACTTC. Its protein is CASSSGLAGGRWGYEQYF.

In DNA form, the CDR3 reads TGTGCCAGCAGCTTAGCGCTCCAGGGGAGGCAGCCCCAGCATTTT. Its protein product is CASSLALQGRQPQHF. This chain uses TRBV7-9 with TRBJ1-5, with a tentative D call TRBD1 (6 bases). Looked up from germline, CDR1 is SEHNR and CDR2 is FQNEAQ (reference sequence). The CDR3 spans 15 residues. Trimming stripped 0 bases from V and 7 bases from J, with 13 bases between.

The chain couples TRBV4-1 to TRBJ2-5; a possible D gene is TRBD1 (6 bases). The CDR3 covers 19 residues. Germline loops: CDR1 MGHRA, CDR2 YSYEKL. The germline V and J ends were trimmed by 2 bases and 4 bases, with 26 bases remaining between them. The CDR3 region has the DNA TGCGCCAGCAGCCAAAAAGCGCGAGGCGGGCAGGGGTTTGCAGAGACCCAGTACTTC. Its protein is CASSQKARGGQGFAETQYF.

The gene calls are TRBV7-2 and TRBJ1-4; D remains ambiguous. There are 13 residues in the CDR3. Germline CDR1 SGHTA, CDR2 FQGNSA. Trimming took off 3 bases at V and 5 bases at J, with 7 bases between the two ends. In DNA, the CDR3 is TGTGCCAGCAGCTTTTCGGAGAATGAAAAACTGTTTTTT. It translates to CASSFSENEKLFF.